These T cell receptor beta chains were read from a single sample in a study of spatial heterogeneity in lung cancer. From the 5' RACE reads, TCRdb called clonotypes with MiXCR, one entry per CDR3 protein. The data hold fewer than 4,500 distinct CDR3 sequences, with 25% to 30% observed a single time. Sequencing used lung tumor tissue, obtained at surgery. The receptors derive from a male donor with early-stage non-small cell lung cancer. Each CDR3 is given with its conserved first and last residue. The D gene is left open where the match is weak. Not every row has a clone size; where given, it reads once, few, many or a size class.

clone size	J gene	D gene	V gene	CDR3 protein	CDR3 DNA
medium-sized	TRBJ1-2	.	TRBV19	CASSIGDGYTF	TGTGCCAGTAGTATCGGGGATGGCTACACCTTC
medium-sized	TRBJ1-1	TRBD1	TRBV28	CASSLTGGTEAFF	TGTGCCAGCAGTCTTACAGGGGGAACTGAAGCTTTCTTT
.	TRBJ2-5	TRBD1	TRBV19	CASSGDRGRETQYF	TGTGCCAGTAGTGGGGACAGGGGAAGGGAGACCCAGTACTTC
.	TRBJ1-6	TRBD1	TRBV15	CATSRGRTGSGVSPLHF	TGTGCCACCAGCAGAGGGAGGACAGGGAGCGGCGTTTCACCCCTCCACTTT
.	TRBJ2-4	.	TRBV4-3	CASSQDRSTGKNIQYF	TGCGCCAGCAGCCAAGATAGGAGTACTGGCAAAAACATTCAGTACTTC
medium-sized	TRBJ2-5	.	TRBV29-1	CSAGAGTETQYF	TGCAGCGCTGGGGCAGGGACAGAGACCCAGTACTTC
medium-sized	TRBJ2-5	.	TRBV3-1	CASSPRGARETQYF	TGTGCCAGCAGCCCACGCGGTGCTCGGGAGACCCAGTACTTC
.	TRBJ1-1	TRBD1	TRBV12-3/TRBV12-4	CASSLADRGNTEAFF	TGTGCCAGCAGTTTAGCGGACAGGGGTAACACTGAAGCTTTCTTT
medium-sized	TRBJ1-5	TRBD1	TRBV5-6	CASSLRTGDQPQHF	TGTGCCAGCAGCCTAAGGACAGGAGATCAGCCCCAGCATTTT
.	TRBJ2-3	.	TRBV11-2	CASSLQGFTDTQYF	TGTGCCAGCAGCCTACAGGGATTCACAGATACGCAGTATTTT
.	TRBJ2-7	.	TRBV18	CASSPESSPTPGEQYF	TGTGCCAGCTCACCAGAAAGTAGCCCAACCCCGGGGGAGCAGTACTTC
.	TRBJ2-7	TRBD2	TRBV7-6	CASSHDGGLAESYEQYF	TGTGCCAGCAGTCATGACGGAGGGCTAGCGGAGTCCTACGAGCAGTACTTC
few	TRBJ1-3	TRBD1	TRBV27	CASSRGQSGNTIYF	TGTGCCAGCAGCAGGGGACAGTCTGGAAACACCATATATTTT
.	TRBJ2-7	.	TRBV29-1	CSVEDRDYEQYF	TGCAGCGTTGAAGATCGGGACTACGAGCAGTACTTC
medium-sized	TRBJ2-1	TRBD2	TRBV19	CASRRGLAGGFFDEQFF	TGTGCCAGTAGGAGAGGACTAGCGGGAGGTTTTTTCGATGAGCAGTTCTTC
.	TRBJ2-7	TRBD1	TRBV2	CASTPDRGHEQYF	TGTGCCAGCACACCTGACAGGGGCCACGAGCAGTACTTC
medium-sized	TRBJ1-1	.	TRBV5-1	CASTLGVGNTEAFF	TGCGCCAGCACCCTCGGCGTCGGGAACACTGAAGCTTTCTTT
large	TRBJ2-7	TRBD1	TRBV29-1	CSFQGANYEQYF	TGCAGCTTCCAGGGGGCCAACTACGAGCAGTACTTC
medium-sized	TRBJ2-7	TRBD1	TRBV12-3/TRBV12-4	CASSTHRGRGEQYF	TGTGCCAGCAGCACTCACAGGGGAAGGGGCGAGCAGTACTTC
many	TRBJ2-6	.	TRBV27	CASSLTGANVLTF	TGTGCCAGCAGTTTAACTGGGGCCAACGTCCTGACTTTC
.	TRBJ1-3	.	TRBV6-1	CASRPGPSSGNTIYF	TGTGCCAGCAGACCGGGACCCAGCTCTGGAAACACCATATATTTT
many	TRBJ2-3	.	TRBV29-1	CSVGLETNTQYF	TGCAGCGTTGGGCTAGAAACGAATACGCAGTATTTT
large	TRBJ1-2	TRBD1	TRBV5-4	CASSVGTGKKWNYGYTF	TGTGCCAGCAGCGTCGGGACAGGGAAAAAGTGGAACTATGGCTACACCTTC